The rows below give T cell receptor beta chains drawn from one sample of a study of CD8 T cells in ankylosing spondylitis. A single record per CDR3 protein comes from TCRdb applying MiXCR to the 5' RACE reads. Of approximately 200,000 distinct CDR3 sequences listed, around 13% were seen once; the top ten hold more than 15%. The specimen sequenced was blood, either unsorted or a sorted T cell fraction (not recorded which). These receptor sequences come from a male donor with ankylosing spondylitis or in good health (not recorded which). CDR3s include the opening cysteine and the closing phenylalanine or tryptophan. Size values are once, few and many counts, or a class for expanded clones, and some rows have none.

>TRBV27|.|TRBJ2-7|11
CASRGPYEQYF
>TRBV7-6|many|TRBJ2-2|15
CASSPFIGGTGELFF
>TRBV4-2|.|TRBJ2-1|14
CASSQEGDGNEQFF
>TRBV4-1|.|TRBJ2-1|16
CASSQKSVSSYNEQFF
>TRBV3-1|.|TRBJ1-2|15
CASSQEMKVPYGYTF
>TRBV5-1|many|TRBJ2-1|12
CASSSGNNEQFF
>TRBV5-6|.|TRBJ2-1|16
CASSTGLGRPYNEQFF
>TRBV12-3/TRBV12-4|.|TRBJ1-2|13
CASSPLVRERYTF
>TRBV28|.|TRBJ2-3|15
CASTPRVSGTDTQYF
>TRBV18|few|TRBJ2-3|17
CASSLPGTPIATDTQYF
>TRBV10-2|many|TRBJ2-2|13
CASCDYDTGELFF
>TRBV5-6|many|TRBJ2-7|10
CASSFYEQYF
>TRBV4-1|.|TRBJ2-5|16
CASSKGGGGIQETQYF
>TRBV5-1|many|TRBJ2-1|15
CASSPNGGDNNEQFF
>TRBV7-8|.|TRBJ2-7|14
CASTSPGQGYEQYF
>TRBV5-1|few|TRBJ2-3|16
CASSLGYGDVADTQYF
>TRBV9|.|TRBJ2-1|15
CASSDLAGGWTEQFF
>TRBV3-1|.|TRBJ2-7|13
CASSQRGRNEQYF
>TRBV5-1|.|TRBJ2-3|16
CASSLGVSGGTDTQYF
>TRBV7-6|.|TRBJ2-7|14
CASSFGQGDYEQYF